Reported below is one T cell receptor beta chain. The sample originates from a study of blood T cells in healthy people across ages. V was shortened by 7 bases and J by 4 bases, with 13 bases between the two germline ends. CDR1 MDHEN and CDR2 SYDVKM come from the germline V gene. The CDR3 runs to 13 residues. A J-beta primer mix and a sample-barcoded 5' primer were used in a second PCR of about 7 to 12 cycles. A tag from a template-switch adaptor with 12 random nucleotides marked each cDNA molecule. TCRdb fed the 5' RACE reads into MiXCR, producing one record per CDR3 protein. This table has nearly 800,000 distinct CDR3 sequences, roughly 25% appearing once. These data also featured in a second study, about T cells of mothers and their children. That paper adds: Six children, together with their three healthy Caucasian mothers, made up the donors. The data showed no persistent microchimeric T cell clones.

This chain links TRBV28 with TRBJ1-2; D possibly corresponds to TRBD1 (5 bases). Sequenced sample: blood. The sequence derives from a boy under 18 in good health. DNA for the CDR3: TGTGCCAGCATATCCGGGACGTCCTATGGCTACACCTTC. This gives the protein CASISGTSYGYTF.